The table lists the clone carrying this TCR beta chain with a count of one. Per germline, CDR1 MNHEY and CDR2 SMNVEV (reference sequence). The CDR3 contains 17 residues. Trimming left V 3 bases short and J 2 bases short, with 17 bases between. This table comes from immunoSEQ multiplex PCR, and its TCRdb copy is limited to in-frame clones, with some not included. The table includes 70,000 or so clones, under 95% detected once. The entry originates in a study of T cells after somatic rescue of genetic block. The source is a man aged 40-50 years. Sequencing was carried out using peripheral blood mononuclear cells (PBMCs). The V gene is TRBV27, the J gene TRBJ2-4; D gene unclear. The CDR3 reads CASSFDAVTYTKNIQYF. The CDR3 DNA reads TGTGCCAGCAGTTTTGACGCGGTGACCTACACCAAAAACATTCAGTACTTC.